This T cell receptor (beta chain) was sequenced for a study of CD8 T cells in ankylosing spondylitis. Study-level findings and limits: One TCR beta motif, made up of under ten highly homologous variants, appeared characteristic of ankylosing spondylitis blood. Peripheral blood samples showed relatively rare disease-linked clones, and these clones were CD8+. Within matched ankylosing spondylitis synovial fluid, disease-linked clones were reportedly significantly enriched.

This CDR3 spans 15 amino acids. V lost 1 base, J lost 2 bases, and 12 bases lay in between. This clonotype appeared a few times. Its antigen is undetermined. Quantitative 5'-RACE with molecular barcodes generated TCR beta libraries. One entry per CDR3 protein, called by TCRdb with MiXCR from the 5' RACE reads. The table has 39,000 or so distinct CDR3 sequences, less than 4% seen once; the top ten hold under 3.5%. This sequence originates from a male donor with ankylosing spondylitis or in good health (not recorded which). The specimen was blood, either unsorted or a sorted T cell fraction (not recorded which). V gene TRBV23-1 combines with J gene TRBJ2-7; D is undetermined. TRBV23-1 has ORF status, its function being uncertain. The CDR3 region is CASSQWIYRAYEQYV. CDR3 in DNA: TGCGCCAGCAGTCAATGGATCTACAGAGCCTACGAGCAGTACGTC.